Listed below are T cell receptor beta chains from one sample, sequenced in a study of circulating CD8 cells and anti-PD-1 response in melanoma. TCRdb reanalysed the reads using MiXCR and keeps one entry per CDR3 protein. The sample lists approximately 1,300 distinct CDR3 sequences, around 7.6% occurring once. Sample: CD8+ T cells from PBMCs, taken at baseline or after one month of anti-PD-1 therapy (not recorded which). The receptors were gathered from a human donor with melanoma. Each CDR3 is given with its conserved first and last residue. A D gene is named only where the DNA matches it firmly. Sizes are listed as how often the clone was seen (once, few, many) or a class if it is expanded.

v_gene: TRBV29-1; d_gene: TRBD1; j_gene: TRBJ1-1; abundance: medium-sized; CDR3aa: CSAETGEGTEAFF; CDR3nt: TGCAGCGCCGAAACAGGGGAGGGGACTGAAGCTTTCTTT
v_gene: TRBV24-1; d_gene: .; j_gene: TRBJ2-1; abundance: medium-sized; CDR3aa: CATREEGGGYDEQFF; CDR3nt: TGTGCCACCAGAGAAGAAGGAGGAGGATACGATGAGCAGTTCTTC
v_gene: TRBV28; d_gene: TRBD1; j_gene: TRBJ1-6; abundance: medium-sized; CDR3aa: CASSWDRGRGSPLHF; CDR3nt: TGTGCCAGCAGCTGGGACAGGGGGCGAGGTTCACCCCTCCACTTT
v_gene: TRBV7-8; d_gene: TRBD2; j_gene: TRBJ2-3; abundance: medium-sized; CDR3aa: CASSIDEGSGVTDTQYF; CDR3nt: TGTGCCAGCAGTATAGATGAGGGTAGCGGGGTGACAGATACGCAGTATTTT